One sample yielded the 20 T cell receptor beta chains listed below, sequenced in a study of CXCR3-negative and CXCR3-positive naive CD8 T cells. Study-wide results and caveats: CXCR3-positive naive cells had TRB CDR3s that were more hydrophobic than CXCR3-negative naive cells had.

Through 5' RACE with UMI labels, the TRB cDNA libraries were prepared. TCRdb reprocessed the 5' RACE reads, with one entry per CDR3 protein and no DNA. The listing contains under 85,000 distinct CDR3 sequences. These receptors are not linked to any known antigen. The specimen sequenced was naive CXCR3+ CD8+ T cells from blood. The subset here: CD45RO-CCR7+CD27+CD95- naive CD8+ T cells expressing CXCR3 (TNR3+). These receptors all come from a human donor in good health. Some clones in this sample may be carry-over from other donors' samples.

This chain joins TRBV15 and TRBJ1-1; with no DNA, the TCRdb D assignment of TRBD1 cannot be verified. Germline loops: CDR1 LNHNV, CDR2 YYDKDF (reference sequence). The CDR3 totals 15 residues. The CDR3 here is CATSRDQGANTEAFF.

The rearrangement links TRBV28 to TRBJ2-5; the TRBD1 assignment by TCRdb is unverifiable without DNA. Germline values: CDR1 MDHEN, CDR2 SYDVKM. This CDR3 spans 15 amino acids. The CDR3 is CASSPGTGEEETQYF.

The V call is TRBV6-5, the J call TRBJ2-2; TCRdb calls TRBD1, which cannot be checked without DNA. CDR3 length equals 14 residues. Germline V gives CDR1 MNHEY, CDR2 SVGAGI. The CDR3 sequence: CASSYGGNTGELFF.

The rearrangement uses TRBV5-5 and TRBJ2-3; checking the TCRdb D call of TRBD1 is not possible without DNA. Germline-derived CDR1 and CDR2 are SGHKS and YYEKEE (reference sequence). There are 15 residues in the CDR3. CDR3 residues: CASSSWGRGTDTQYF.

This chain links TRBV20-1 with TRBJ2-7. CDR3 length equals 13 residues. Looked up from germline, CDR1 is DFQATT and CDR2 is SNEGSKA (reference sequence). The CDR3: CSARIPVTYEQYF.

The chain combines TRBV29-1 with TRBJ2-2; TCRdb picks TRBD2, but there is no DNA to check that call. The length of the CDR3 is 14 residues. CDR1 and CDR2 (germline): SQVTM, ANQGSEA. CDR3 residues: CSVWGGGDTGELFF.

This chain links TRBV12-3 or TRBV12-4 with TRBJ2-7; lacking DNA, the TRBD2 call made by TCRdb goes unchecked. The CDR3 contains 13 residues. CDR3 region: CATTAGGPFEQYF.

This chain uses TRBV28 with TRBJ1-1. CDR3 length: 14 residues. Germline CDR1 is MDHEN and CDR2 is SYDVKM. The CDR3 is CASSHPTANTEAFF.

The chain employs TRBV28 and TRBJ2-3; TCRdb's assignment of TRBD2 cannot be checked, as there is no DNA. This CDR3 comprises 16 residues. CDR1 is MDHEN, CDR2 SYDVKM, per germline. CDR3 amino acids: CASSYPSGTSRDTQYF.

This CDR3 reads CASSPAYRLAGLASYEQYF. The J gene is TRBJ2-7, the V gene TRBV11-3; the D call of TRBD2 rests on TCRdb alone, since no DNA is present to check it. CDR1 and CDR2 (germline): SGHNT, YENEEA. CDR3 length equals 19 residues.

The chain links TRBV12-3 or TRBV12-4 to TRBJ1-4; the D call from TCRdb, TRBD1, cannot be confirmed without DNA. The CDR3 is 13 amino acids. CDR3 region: CASCHLTAEKLFF.

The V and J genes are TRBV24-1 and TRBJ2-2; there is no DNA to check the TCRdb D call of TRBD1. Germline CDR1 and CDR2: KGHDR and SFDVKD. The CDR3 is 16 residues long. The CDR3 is CATSDKTGGSTGELFF.

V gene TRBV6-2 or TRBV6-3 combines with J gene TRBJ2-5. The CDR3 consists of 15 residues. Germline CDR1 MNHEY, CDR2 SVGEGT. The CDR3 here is CASSYSKARQETQYF.

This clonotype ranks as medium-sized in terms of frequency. The CDR3 protein is CSVEDPKGNEQFF. V is TRBV29-1 and J is TRBJ2-1. In germline, CDR1 is SQVTM, CDR2 ANQGSEA. The CDR3 covers 13 residues.

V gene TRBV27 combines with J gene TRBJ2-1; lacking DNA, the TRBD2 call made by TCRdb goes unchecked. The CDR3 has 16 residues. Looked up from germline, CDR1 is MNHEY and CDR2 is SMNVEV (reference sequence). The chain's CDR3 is CASSSPSGGGYNEQFF.

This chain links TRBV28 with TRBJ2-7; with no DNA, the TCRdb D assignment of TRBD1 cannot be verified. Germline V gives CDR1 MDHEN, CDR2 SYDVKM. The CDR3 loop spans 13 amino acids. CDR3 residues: CASSPRPEYEQYF.

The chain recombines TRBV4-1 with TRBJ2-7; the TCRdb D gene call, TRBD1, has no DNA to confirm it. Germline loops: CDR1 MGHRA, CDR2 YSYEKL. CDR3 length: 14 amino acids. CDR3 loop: CASSQAPLSYEQYF.

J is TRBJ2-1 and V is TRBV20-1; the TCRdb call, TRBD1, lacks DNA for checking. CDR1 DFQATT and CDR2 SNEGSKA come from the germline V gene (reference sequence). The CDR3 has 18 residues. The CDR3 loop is CSARDRLAGGPPYNEQFF.

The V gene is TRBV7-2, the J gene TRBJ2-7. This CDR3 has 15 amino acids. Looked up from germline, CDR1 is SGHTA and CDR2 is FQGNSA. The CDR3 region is CASSLAAGSSYEQYF.

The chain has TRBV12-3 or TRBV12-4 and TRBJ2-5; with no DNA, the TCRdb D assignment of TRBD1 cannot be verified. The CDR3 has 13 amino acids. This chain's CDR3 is CASSRTGRETQYF.